This entry features one T cell receptor (beta chain) sequence. The data were obtained in a study of blood T cell repertoires in COVID-19. Assay: immunoSEQ multiplex PCR; the TCRdb copy retains only in-frame clones and omits some. This table holds some 250,000 clones, around four fifths found once. V lost 0 bases and J lost 7, with 7 bases in between. The CDR3 is 13 residues long. Germline CDR1 reads GTSNPN; CDR2 reads SVGIG (reference sequence). Sequenced: PBMCs or T cells enriched from blood (not recorded which). The rearrangement links TRBV30 to TRBJ1-6; unclear D gene. This TCR came from a middle-aged man who had recovered from COVID-19. CDR3 amino acids: CAWSVNRNSPLHF. DNA for the CDR3: TGTGCCTGGAGTGTGAACCGGAATTCACCCCTCCACTTT.